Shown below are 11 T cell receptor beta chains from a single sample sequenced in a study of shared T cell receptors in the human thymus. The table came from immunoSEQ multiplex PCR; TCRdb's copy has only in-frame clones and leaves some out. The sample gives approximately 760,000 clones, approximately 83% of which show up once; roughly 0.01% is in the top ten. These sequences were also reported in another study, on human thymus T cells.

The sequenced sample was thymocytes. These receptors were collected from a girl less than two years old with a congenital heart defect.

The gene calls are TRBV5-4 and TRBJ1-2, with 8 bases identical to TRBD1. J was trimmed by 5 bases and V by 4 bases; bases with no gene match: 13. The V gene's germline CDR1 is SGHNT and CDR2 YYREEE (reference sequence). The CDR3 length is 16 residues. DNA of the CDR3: TGTGCCAGCAGCGGATGGACAGGGTCCCCTCATTATGGCTACACCTTC. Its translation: CASSGWTGSPHYGYTF. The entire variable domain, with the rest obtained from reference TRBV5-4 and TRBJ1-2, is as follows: ETGVTQSPTHLIKTRGQQVTLRCSSQSGHNTVSWYQQALGQGPQFIFQYYREEENGRGNFPPRFSGLQFPNYSSELNVNALELDDSALYLCASSGWTGSPHYGYTFGSGTRLTVV.

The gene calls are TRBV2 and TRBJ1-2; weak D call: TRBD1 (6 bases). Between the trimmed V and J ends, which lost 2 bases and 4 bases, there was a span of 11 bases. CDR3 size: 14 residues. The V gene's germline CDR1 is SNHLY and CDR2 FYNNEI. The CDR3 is CASSEFGTPYGYTF. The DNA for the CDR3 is TGTGCCAGCAGTGAATTTGGGACACCCTATGGCTACACCTTC.

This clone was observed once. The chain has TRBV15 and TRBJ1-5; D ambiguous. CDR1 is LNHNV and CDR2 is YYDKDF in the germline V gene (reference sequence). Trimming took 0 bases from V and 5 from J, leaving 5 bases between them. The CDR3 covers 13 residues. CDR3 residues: CATSREQHQPQHF. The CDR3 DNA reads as TGTGCCACCAGCAGAGAACAGCATCAGCCCCAGCATTTT.

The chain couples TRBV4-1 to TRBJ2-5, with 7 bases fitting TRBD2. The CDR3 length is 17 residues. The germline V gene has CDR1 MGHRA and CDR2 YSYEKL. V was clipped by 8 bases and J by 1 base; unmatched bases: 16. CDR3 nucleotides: TGCGCCAGCCAGGGAGGGACGAACCCCTTTGGCCAAGAGACCCAGTACTTC. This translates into CASQGGTNPFGQETQYF.

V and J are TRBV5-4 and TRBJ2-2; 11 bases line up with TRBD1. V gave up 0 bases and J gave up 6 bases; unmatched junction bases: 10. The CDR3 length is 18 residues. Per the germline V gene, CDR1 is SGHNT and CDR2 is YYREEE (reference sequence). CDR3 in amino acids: CASSLGVRGQGVAGELFF. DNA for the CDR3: TGTGCCAGCAGCTTGGGAGTTCGGGGACAGGGGGTGGCCGGGGAGCTGTTTTTT. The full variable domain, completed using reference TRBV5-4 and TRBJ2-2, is ETGVTQSPTHLIKTRGQQVTLRCSSQSGHNTVSWYQQALGQGPQFIFQYYREEENGRGNFPPRFSGLQFPNYSSELNVNALELDDSALYLCASSLGVRGQGVAGELFFGEGSRLTVL.

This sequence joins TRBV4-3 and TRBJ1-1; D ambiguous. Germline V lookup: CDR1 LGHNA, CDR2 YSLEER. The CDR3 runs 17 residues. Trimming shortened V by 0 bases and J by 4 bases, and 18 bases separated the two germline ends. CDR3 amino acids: CASSQDPITGYLTEAFF. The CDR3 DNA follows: TGCGCCAGCAGCCAAGATCCGATCACGGGATATCTCACTGAAGCTTTCTTT.

The CDR3 region is CASGLGTEAFF. CDR3 nucleotide sequence: TGTGCCAGTGGGCTTGGGACTGAAGCTTTCTTT. The chain has TRBV7-9 and TRBJ1-1; D ambiguous. The germline V gene encodes CDR1 SEHNR and CDR2 FQNEAQ (reference sequence). V was pared by 9 bases and J by 5 bases, with 10 bases between. This CDR3 has 11 amino acids.

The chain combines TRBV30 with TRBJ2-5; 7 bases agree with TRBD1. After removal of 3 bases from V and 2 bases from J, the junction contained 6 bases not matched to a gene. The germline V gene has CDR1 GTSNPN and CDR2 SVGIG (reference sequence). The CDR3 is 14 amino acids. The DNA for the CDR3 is TGTGCCTGGAGCGCTCAGGGGGATCAAGAGACCCAGTACTTC. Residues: CAWSAQGDQETQYF.

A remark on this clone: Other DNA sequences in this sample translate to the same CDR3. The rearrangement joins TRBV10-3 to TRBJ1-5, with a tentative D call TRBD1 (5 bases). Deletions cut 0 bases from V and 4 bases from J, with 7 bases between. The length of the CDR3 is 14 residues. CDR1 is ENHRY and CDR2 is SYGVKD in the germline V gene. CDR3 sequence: CAISESGGNQPQHF. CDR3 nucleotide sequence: TGTGCCATCAGTGAGTCGGGGGGTAATCAGCCCCAGCATTTT.

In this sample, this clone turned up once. The CDR3 nucleotides are TGCGCCAGCAGCCAAGATTTTTCTCGGGTAATAGACTATGGCTACACCTTC. It translates to CASSQDFSRVIDYGYTF. This chain links TRBV4-1 with TRBJ1-2; D is undetermined. V lost 0 bases, J lost 3 bases, and 17 bases lay in between. From germline, CDR1 is MGHRA and CDR2 YSYEKL. The CDR3 totals 17 residues.

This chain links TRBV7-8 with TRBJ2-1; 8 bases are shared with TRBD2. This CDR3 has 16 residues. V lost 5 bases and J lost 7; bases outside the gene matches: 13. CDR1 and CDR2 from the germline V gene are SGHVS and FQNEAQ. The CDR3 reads CASSPGGEINLNEQFF. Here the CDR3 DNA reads TGTGCCAGCAGCCCGGGAGGGGAGATTAACCTTAATGAGCAGTTCTTC.